The 25 T cell receptor beta chains below were found in one sample sequenced in a study of Graves' ophthalmopathy and Graves' hyperthyroidism. Amplified TCR beta CDR3 regions were obtained using RNA transcripts as template. HTBI-primed RT-PCR formed the first round, and a multiplex PCR formed the second. Via MiXCR, TCRdb re-called the multiplex PCR reads, giving one row per CDR3 protein. Among a few hundred thousand distinct CDR3 sequences listed, 15% were seen once. The material sequenced was peripheral blood. The origin of the receptors is a woman aged 18-29 years with stable Graves' hyperthyroidism.

This clonotype was counted at least ten times. The chain links TRBV6-1 to TRBJ1-5; weak D call: TRBD1 (6 bases). The CDR3 is 13 amino acids. From germline, CDR1 is MNHNS and CDR2 SASEGT. V shed 5 bases and J shed 5 bases, with 10 bases lying between them. The CDR3 here is CASSRYRDQPQHF. CDR3 sequence (DNA): TGTGCCAGCAGTAGATACAGGGATCAGCCCCAGCATTTT.

This chain links TRBV5-1 with TRBJ1-6; 10 positions match TRBD1. The CDR3 is 15 amino acids. The V and J ends lost 3 bases and 9 bases, in that order; junction bases with no gene match: 6. CDR1 SGHRS and CDR2 YFSETQ come from the germline V gene. For the CDR3, the DNA is TGCGCCAGCAGCTCGACAGGGGGCGCGGGTTCACCCCTCCACTTT. This sequence encodes CASSSTGGAGSPLHF.

The V gene is TRBV12-3 or TRBV12-4, the J gene TRBJ1-6; no reliable D call. Deletions cut 5 bases from V and 7 bases from J, with 15 bases between. The CDR3 loop spans 15 amino acids. DNA of the CDR3: TGTGCCAGCAGTGCCCACCTGGCACTCAATTCACCCCTCCACTTT. Translated, it gives CASSAHLALNSPLHF.

This clonotype was counted at least ten times. V is TRBV24-1 and J is TRBJ1-5; possibly TRBD1 for D (5 bases). CDR1 is KGHDR and CDR2 is SFDVKD in the germline V gene. The V and J ends lost 2 bases and 4 bases respectively, with 14 bases between them. This CDR3 has 16 residues. This CDR3 is CATSDSLGWGNQPQHF. The CDR3 DNA reads TGTGCCACCAGTGATTCCTTGGGGTGGGGGAATCAGCCCCAGCATTTT.

This clonotype was counted at least ten times. This rearrangement joins TRBV3-1 to TRBJ2-7, with a possible D match to TRBD2 (6 bases). Trimming pared 6 bases from V and 2 bases from J, leaving 14 bases between. The CDR3 length is 14 residues. The germline CDR1 and CDR2 sequences are LGHDT and YNNKEL (reference sequence). The CDR3 DNA reads as TGTGCCAGCAGTCATGCCGGGGAGGCCTACGAGCAGTACTTC. Amino acids: CASSHAGEAYEQYF.

J is TRBJ1-1 and V is TRBV19; D is ambiguous. CDR1 is LNHDA, CDR2 SQIVND, per germline (reference sequence). The length of the CDR3 is 13 residues. V was shortened by 7 bases and J by 2 bases, with 11 bases between the two germline ends. For the CDR3, the DNA is TGTGCCAGTAACGGGAACTCAAACACTGAAGCTTTCTTT. It codes for CASNGNSNTEAFF.

This clonotype was seen a handful of times. The chain employs TRBV12-3 or TRBV12-4 and TRBJ2-7; 7 positions match TRBD1. This CDR3 spans 15 amino acids. The junction had 4 bases not matched to a gene; V was cut back by 1 base and J by 1 base. CDR3 amino acids: CASSLGDSPSYEQYF. CDR3 DNA sequence: TGTGCCAGCAGTTTAGGGGACAGCCCATCCTACGAGCAGTACTTC.

This clonotype was counted at least ten times. The J gene is TRBJ2-7, the V gene TRBV20-1; 14 positions agree with TRBD2. This CDR3 is built from 13 residues. Germline V CDR1 and CDR2: DFQATT, SNEGSKA (reference sequence). V dropped 6 bases and J dropped 6; count of bases not matched to a gene: 4. The CDR3 loop reads CSARTSGGFEQYF. Written as DNA, the CDR3 is TGCAGTGCAAGGACTAGCGGGGGGTTCGAGCAGTACTTC.

The V and J genes are TRBV6-1 and TRBJ1-5; 7 bases match TRBD1. Germline V gene data show CDR1 as MNHNS and CDR2 as SASEGT. The length of the CDR3 is 15 residues. V was clipped by 8 bases and J by 3 bases; unmatched bases: 10. CDR3 residues: CASLNNRGYNQPQHF. Here the CDR3 DNA reads TGTGCCAGCTTAAATAACAGGGGATACAATCAGCCCCAGCATTTT.

This clonotype was counted at least ten times. The chain has TRBV7-2 and TRBJ2-7; 7 bases agree with TRBD1. This CDR3 has 12 amino acids. CDR1 and CDR2 (germline): SGHTA, FQGNSA. The V gene end was trimmed by 0 bases and the J gene end by 8 bases; junction bases not matched to a gene: 1. The CDR3 reads CASSLAGGKQYF. The DNA of the CDR3 is TGTGCCAGCAGCTTAGCAGGGGGCAAGCAGTACTTC.

In this sample, this clonotype turned up many times. The chain is built from TRBV19 and TRBJ2-7; 8 bases are a match to TRBD1. The CDR3 runs 15 residues. V shed 4 bases and J 3 bases; nucleotides not matched to a gene: 8. Germline V gene data show CDR1 as LNHDA and CDR2 as SQIVND (reference sequence). The CDR3 DNA sequence: TGTGCCAGTAGTAACAGACAGGGGACCATCTACGAGCAGTACTTC. Translation gives CASSNRQGTIYEQYF.

This clonotype was seen ten or more times. The chain links TRBV6-2 or TRBV6-3 to TRBJ2-7; a weak D match, TRBD2 (5 bases). V was pared by 8 bases and J by 9 bases, with 20 bases between. This CDR3 has 13 amino acids. CDR1 is MNHEY, CDR2 SVGEGT, per germline. CDR3 amino acids: CASDETGVRMQYF. CDR3 DNA sequence: TGTGCCAGCGATGAGACCGGGGTTAGGATGCAGTACTTC.

This clonotype appeared many times. V usage is TRBV11-3 and J usage is TRBJ2-7, with 7 bases that match TRBD1. Trimming removed 3 bases from V and 9 bases from J; junction bases left unmatched: 14. Per the germline V gene, CDR1 is SGHNT and CDR2 is YENEEA. The CDR3 consists of 15 residues. Here the CDR3 reads CASSFGTAPVEGQYF. CDR3 sequence (DNA): TGTGCCAGCAGCTTCGGGACAGCCCCAGTTGAAGGGCAGTACTTC. The full variable domain, completed using reference TRBV11-3 and TRBJ2-7, is EAGVVQSPRYKIIEKKQPVAFWCNPISGHNTLYWYLQNLGQGPELLIRYENEEAVDDSQLPKDRFSAERLKGVDSTLKIQPAELGDSAVYLCASSFGTAPVEGQYFGPGTRLTVT.

V is TRBV27 and J is TRBJ1-1, with unresolved D. Germline V lookup: CDR1 MNHEY, CDR2 SMNVEV (reference sequence). The CDR3 totals 10 residues. CDR3 in amino acids: CVTRYGEGFF. The CDR3 DNA reads TGTGTCACCCGATACGGTGAGGGTTTCTTT.

This clonotype was counted many times. The junction does not match germline at one end; this may be a read error. The chain joins TRBV6-1 to TRBJ1-1; weak D call: TRBD1 (6 bases). This CDR3 contains 14 residues. The V gene's germline CDR1 is MNHNS and CDR2 SASEGT. The DNA for the CDR3 is TGTGCCAGCAGGCTCGATGGGGGCGACACTGAAGCTCTCTTT. Its protein is CASRLDGGDTEALF.

This clonotype has at least ten counts. The chain has TRBV27 and TRBJ1-2, with 7 bases that match TRBD1. Germline CDR1 and CDR2: MNHEY and SMNVEV (reference sequence). Trimming cost V 0 bases and J 4 bases; bases outside gene matches: 8. This CDR3 comprises 16 residues. DNA for the CDR3: TGTGCCAGCAGTTTATCCCAGACAGGGACTACCTATGGCTACACCTTC. Its translation is CASSLSQTGTTYGYTF.

This clonotype showed up many times. This chain links TRBV5-1 with TRBJ1-2; D ambiguous. Germline CDR1 and CDR2: SGHRS and YFSETQ. V was pared by 2 bases and J by 9 bases, with 11 bases between. This CDR3 contains 12 residues. The CDR3 DNA follows: TGCGCCAGCAGCTTTGACGCCAGCAGCTACACCTTC. This sequence encodes CASSFDASSYTF.

The chain is built from TRBV19 and TRBJ1-6, with no clear D. Trimming left V 8 bases short and J 8 bases short, with 28 bases between. The CDR3 contains 18 residues. The germline gives CDR1 LNHDA, CDR2 SQIVND (reference sequence). The CDR3 sequence: CASSFLVHVWDGDSPLHF. For the CDR3, the DNA is TGTGCCAGTTCTTTCCTAGTTCACGTTTGGGATGGGGATTCACCCCTCCACTTT.

The gene calls are TRBV4-2 and TRBJ2-6, with 10 bases fitting TRBD1. Germline CDR1 and CDR2: LGHNA and YNFKEQ. V lost 5 bases to trimming and J lost 2 bases; unmatched junction nucleotides: 6. This CDR3 contains 17 residues. This chain's CDR3 is CASSARQGAPGANVLTF. CDR3 DNA sequence: TGTGCCAGCAGCGCCAGACAGGGGGCCCCTGGGGCCAACGTCCTGACTTTC.

CDR3 amino acids: CASSSPGAGELFF. The CDR3 region has the DNA TGCGCCAGCAGCTCCCCGGGGGCCGGGGAGCTGTTTTTT. The chain uses TRBV5-1 and TRBJ2-2; possibly TRBD2 for D (6 bases). The germline V gene encodes CDR1 SGHRS and CDR2 YFSETQ. The CDR3 is 13 residues long. Trimming pared 3 bases from V and 6 bases from J, leaving 9 bases between.

This clonotype was picked up many times. The rearrangement uses TRBV24-1 and TRBJ1-1, with 9 bases matching TRBD1. Per germline, CDR1 KGHDR and CDR2 SFDVKD. The CDR3 consists of 15 residues. V shed 8 bases and J 1 base; nucleotides not matched to a gene: 7. CDR3 sequence reads: CATKGTGIGNTEAFF. For the CDR3, the DNA is TGTGCCACCAAAGGGACAGGGATAGGGAACACTGAAGCTTTCTTT.

Points on this clonotype: This may arise from a read error, as a much more abundant clone is one base away. V is TRBV3-1 and J is TRBJ1-1; D ambiguous. The CDR3 loop spans 13 amino acids. Trimming left V 3 bases short and J 1 base short, with 6 bases between. CDR1 and CDR2 from the germline V gene are LGHDT and YNNKEL (reference sequence). CDR3 amino acids: CASSHEANTEAFF. The CDR3 DNA reads as TGTGCCAGCAGCCACGAGGCGAACACTGAAGCTTTCTTT. Full variable domain (rest looked up from reference TRBV3-1 and TRBJ1-1): DTAVSQTPKYLVTQMGNDKSIKCEQNLGHDTMYWYKQDSKKFLKIMFSYNNKELIINETVPNRFSPKSPDKAHLNLHINSLELGDSAVYFCASSHEANTEAFFGQGTRLTVV.

The rearrangement uses TRBV10-3 and TRBJ1-1; a possible D gene is TRBD1 (5 bases). With 4 bases removed from V and 0 bases from J, the gap between germline ends came to 9 bases. Looked up from germline, CDR1 is ENHRY and CDR2 is SYGVKD. The CDR3 is made up of 14 amino acids. CDR3 sequence reads: CAISGGGLNTEAFF. The CDR3 nucleotides read TGTGCCATCAGTGGGGGGGGACTGAACACTGAAGCTTTCTTT.

This clonotype was seen ten or more times. The chain links TRBV19 to TRBJ1-1; tentatively, D is TRBD1 (5 bases). V was pared by 8 bases and J by 0 bases, with 19 bases between. The CDR3 loop spans 16 amino acids. Germline V gene data show CDR1 as LNHDA and CDR2 as SQIVND (reference sequence). This CDR3 reads CASSRVWGAVNTEAFF. The CDR3, as DNA: TGTGCCAGTTCAAGAGTTTGGGGCGCGGTGAACACTGAAGCTTTCTTT.

Of note for this clonotype: At one of its ends the junction is not consistent with the germline gene, which may arise from a read error. The J gene is TRBJ1-2, the V gene TRBV27, with 9 bases fitting TRBD1. The CDR3 is made up of 14 amino acids. CDR1 and CDR2 from the germline V gene are MNHEY and SMNVEV (reference sequence). In nucleotides, the CDR3 is TGTGCCAGCAGTCTATCACAGGGGGCGTCTGGCTACACCTTC. Its protein is CASSLSQGASGYTF.